This TCR beta chain was captured by sequencing in a study of CD8+ T cells in alopecia areata. Turning to the study itself: At a dose of 5 to 10 mg twice daily, oral tofacitinib was given to treated patients.

The treatment: oral pan-JAK inhibitor, 5-10 mg twice daily. Alopecia areata patients had lesional scalp punch biopsies and peripheral blood taken from them. It was from PBMCs that CD4+ and CD8+ T cells were sorted. Extraction of RNA preceded its reverse transcription into cDNA, which served as the sequencing template. The method was immunoSEQ multiplex PCR; TCRdb's version includes in-frame clones alone and lacks a portion of them. The sample includes 200,000 to 250,000 clones, about 57% of them seen just once. The clonotype was recovered from a human donor with alopecia areata. The sample in question was CD4+ T cells sorted from blood, obtained at week 4, from a patient treated with tofacitinib.

The DNA of the CDR3 is TGTGCCAGCAGCACTGGGGGTAGGACAGGGGATCACGAGCAGTACTTC. Translation: CASSTGGRTGDHEQYF. The chain uses TRBV9 and TRBJ2-7; 9 bases are a match to TRBD1. Germline assignment: CDR1 SGDLS and CDR2 YYNGEE. V lost 4 bases and J lost 5; bases outside the gene matches: 13. CDR3 length: 16 amino acids.